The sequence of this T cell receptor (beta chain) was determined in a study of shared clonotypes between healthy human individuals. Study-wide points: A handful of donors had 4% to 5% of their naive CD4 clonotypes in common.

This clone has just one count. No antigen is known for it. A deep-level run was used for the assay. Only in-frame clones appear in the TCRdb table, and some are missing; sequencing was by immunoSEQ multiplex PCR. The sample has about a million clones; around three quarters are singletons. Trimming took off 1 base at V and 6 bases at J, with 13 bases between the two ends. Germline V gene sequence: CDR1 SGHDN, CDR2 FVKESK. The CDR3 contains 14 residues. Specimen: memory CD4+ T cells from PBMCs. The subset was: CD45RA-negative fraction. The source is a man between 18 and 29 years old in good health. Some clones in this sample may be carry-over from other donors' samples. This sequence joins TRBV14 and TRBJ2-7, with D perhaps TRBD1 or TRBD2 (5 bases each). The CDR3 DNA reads TGTGCCAGCAGCCAAGGTCTCAGGGAGCGCGAGCAGTACTTC. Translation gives CASSQGLREREQYF.